The clone carrying this T cell receptor beta chain was seen more than once but under ten times. The data belong to a study of blood T cell repertoires in COVID-19. The germline CDR1 and CDR2 sequences are SEHNR and FQNEAQ (reference sequence). V was pared by 3 bases and J by 1 base, with 15 bases between. The CDR3 has 17 residues. TCRdb's table, derived via immunoSEQ multiplex PCR, lists solely in-frame clones and lacks some. This repertoire shows about 200,000 clones, nearly 90% found once; its top ten account for 15% to 20%. Input material: peripheral blood. The chain recombines TRBV7-9 with TRBJ2-2; possible D gene TRBD1, 6 bases. The TCR sequence derives from a man aged 45-65 years with COVID-19, enrolled during active disease. The CDR3 coding sequence is TGTGCCAGCAGCTTTACCCTAGGACAGTTGAACACCGGGGAGCTGTTTTTT. Residues: CASSFTLGQLNTGELFF.